These 17 T cell receptor beta chains were all obtained from the same sample, sequenced in a study of brain T cells in children with intractable seizures. This table comes from immunoSEQ multiplex PCR, and its TCRdb copy is limited to in-frame clones, with some not included. The table records 65,000 to 85,000 clones, roughly 91% of them present only once. Sequencing used peripheral blood, obtained at surgery. These receptors came from a boy younger than two with tuberous sclerosis and intractable seizures.

The rearrangement uses TRBV4-1 and TRBJ2-5; 10 bases match TRBD1. Trimming at V came to 4 bases and at J to 1 base, leaving 0 bases not matched to a gene. This CDR3 spans 14 amino acids. Germline V CDR1 and CDR2: MGHRA, YSYEKL. The CDR3 protein is CASSRTGGQETQYF. The CDR3 DNA is TGCGCCAGCAGCCGGACAGGGGGCCAAGAGACCCAGTACTTC.

The rearrangement joins TRBV7-9 to TRBJ2-2; 13 bases map to TRBD2. The J segment lost 6 bases and the V segment lost 5 bases, leaving 18 bases of the junction unmatched. Per germline, CDR1 SEHNR and CDR2 FQNEAQ (reference sequence). The CDR3 has 20 residues. The CDR3 reads CASSKGGGLAGLTPPGELFF. The CDR3 bases are TGTGCCAGCAGCAAAGGGGGGGGACTAGCGGGACTCACCCCCCCCGGGGAGCTGTTTTTT.

This clone has just one count. This chain connects TRBV21-1 to TRBJ1-2. TRBV21-1 is shown as a pseudogene. The CDR3 runs 20 residues. Here the CDR3 reads CASSKSKWTGRVGFSYGYTF. The CDR3 region has the DNA TGTGCCAGCAGCAAAAGTAAATGGACGGGCCGGGTCGGATTCTCTTATGGCTACACCTTC.

The V and J genes are TRBV11-1 and TRBJ1-6; tentatively, D is TRBD1 (5 bases). Germline assignment: CDR1 SGHAT and CDR2 FQDESV (reference sequence). Trimming pared 7 bases from V and 8 bases from J, leaving 15 bases between. The CDR3 loop spans 14 amino acids. CDR3 DNA sequence: TGTGCCAGCACCGGACACGTTGCTGATTCACCCCTCCACTTT. Its protein product is CASTGHVADSPLHF.

The J gene is TRBJ2-7, the V gene TRBV14; D remains unclear. The V gene's germline CDR1 is SGHDN and CDR2 FVKESK. The V gene lost 1 base and the J gene lost 5 bases, with 18 bases spanning the gap. The CDR3 runs 16 residues. The CDR3, as DNA: TGTGCCAGCAGCCAAGCTAGTCCGGGCAGTCGGGACGAGCAGTACTTC. Residues: CASSQASPGSRDEQYF.

V gene TRBV9 combines with J gene TRBJ2-3; TRBD1 aligns across 8 bases. The CDR3 sequence is 14 residues long. V lost 3 bases to trimming and J lost 3 bases; unmatched junction nucleotides: 3. The germline V gene encodes CDR1 SGDLS and CDR2 YYNGEE. The CDR3 DNA is TGTGCCAGCAGCGATAGGACAGGGACAGATACGCAGTATTTT. This sequence encodes CASSDRTGTDTQYF.

This clone has only a few counts. The chain carries TRBV4-1 and TRBJ1-6; tentative D call: TRBD1 (6 bases). Trimming shortened V by 6 bases and J by 5 bases, and 14 bases separated the two germline ends. Germline V gene sequence: CDR1 MGHRA, CDR2 YSYEKL. This CDR3 region has 15 residues. DNA of the CDR3: TGCGCCAGCAGGTCGTTCTGGACAGATAATTCACCCCTCCACTTT. Residues: CASRSFWTDNSPLHF.

The count of this clone is one. J is TRBJ2-7 and V is TRBV11-3; 7 bases agree with TRBD1. The CDR3 has 13 amino acids. The germline V gene encodes CDR1 SGHNT and CDR2 YENEEA. V gave up 4 bases and J gave up 7 bases; unmatched junction bases: 7. The CDR3 DNA sequence: TGTGCCAGCAGCTACGATGTGACAGGGGAGCAGTACTTC. Amino acid sequence: CASSYDVTGEQYF.

The chain has TRBV28 and TRBJ1-2; a weak D match, TRBD1 (5 bases). Germline lookup yields CDR1 MDHEN and CDR2 SYDVKM. The CDR3 runs 14 residues. With 6 bases removed from V and 4 bases from J, the gap between germline ends came to 15 bases. The CDR3, as DNA: TGTGCCAGCAGCCCCCATGGCAGGGCCTATGGCTACACCTTC. Encoded protein: CASSPHGRAYGYTF.

The rearrangement uses TRBV5-6 and TRBJ1-2, with 8 nucleotides matching TRBD1. This CDR3 contains 13 residues. V dropped 4 bases and J dropped 8; count of bases not matched to a gene: 7. Germline-derived CDR1 and CDR2 are SGHDT and YYEEEE. The CDR3 nucleotides are TGTGCCAGCAGCCATCCCGGGACAGGCGGCTACACCTTC. As protein: CASSHPGTGGYTF.

This clone was seen once. The chain links TRBV19 to TRBJ1-2, with D maybe TRBD1 (5 bases). CDR3 length equals 14 residues. V was clipped by 7 bases and J by 2 bases, with 14 bases between them. Per germline, CDR1 LNHDA and CDR2 SQIVND (reference sequence). The CDR3 DNA follows: TGTGCCAGTACCCCACTAGGGGAGAACTATGGCTACACCTTC. As protein: CASTPLGENYGYTF. Full variable domain (remainder filled in from reference TRBV19 and TRBJ1-2): DGGITQSPKYLFRKEGQNVTLSCEQNLNHDAMYWYRQDPGQGLRLIYYSQIVNDFQKGDIAEGYSVSREKKESFPLTVTSAQKNPTAFYLCASTPLGENYGYTFGSGTRLTVV.

The chain has TRBV29-1 and TRBJ2-7; D call uncertain. The ends were cut back, 4 bases at V and 3 bases at J, with 7 bases in the middle. CDR1 and CDR2 from the germline V gene are SQVTM and ANQGSEA. This CDR3 has 11 residues. The DNA of the CDR3 is TGCAGCGTTGGGTACATCTACGAGCAGTACTTC. Amino acids: CSVGYIYEQYF.

Only one count was recorded for this clone. The gene calls are TRBV27 and TRBJ2-1; possible D gene TRBD1, 6 bases. The ends were cut back, 2 bases at V and 1 base at J, with 9 bases in the middle. The V gene's germline CDR1 is MNHEY and CDR2 SMNVEV (reference sequence). This CDR3 comprises 15 residues. CDR3 sequence: CASSLEGVSYNEQFF. The CDR3 bases are TGTGCCAGCAGTTTAGAGGGGGTGTCCTACAATGAGCAGTTCTTC.

As DNA, the CDR3 is TGCGCCAGCAGCTCCCCGAAGTGGCCCCAGCCCCAGCATTTT. Its translation: CASSSPKWPQPQHF. This rearrangement joins TRBV5-1 to TRBJ1-5; D unresolved. This CDR3 is 14 amino acids long. CDR1 and CDR2 from the germline V gene are SGHRS and YFSETQ. Trimming cost V 3 bases and J 7 bases, with 14 bases left between them.

The chain is built from TRBV6-5 and TRBJ2-7; D is uncertain. Germline V lookup: CDR1 MNHEY, CDR2 SVGAGI. The CDR3 extends over 12 amino acids. V was cut by 8 bases and J by 6 bases, with 14 bases left in between. This chain's CDR3 is CASAPYWTEQYF. The CDR3 nucleotides read TGTGCCAGCGCCCCCTACTGGACCGAGCAGTACTTC.

The rearrangement joins TRBV7-2 to TRBJ2-2, with TRBD1 as a possible D gene (6 bases). Germline CDR1 and CDR2: SGHTA and FQGNSA. V lost 5 bases and J 4 bases, leaving 11 bases between the germline ends. The CDR3 totals 14 residues. CDR3 loop: CASSAGQSTGELFF. Written as DNA, the CDR3 is TGTGCCAGCAGCGCCGGACAGTCCACCGGGGAGCTGTTTTTT.

This chain uses TRBV6-5 with TRBJ2-7; 14 bases fit TRBD2. Trimming cost V 8 bases and J 4 bases; bases outside gene matches: 4. Germline lookup yields CDR1 MNHEY and CDR2 SVGAGI. The CDR3 consists of 14 residues. The CDR3 region is CASSRLAGGYEQYF. The CDR3 DNA reads as TGTGCCAGCTCCCGACTAGCGGGAGGGTACGAGCAGTACTTC.